This TCR beta chain was obtained from a study of OX40 agonist ivuxolimab in advanced cancers. This clone has more than one count but fewer than ten. The CDR3 runs 12 residues. V gave up 2 bases and J gave up 7 bases, with 3 bases separating them. The germline V gene encodes CDR1 SGHTA and CDR2 FQGNSA. Data came from immunoSEQ multiplex PCR; TCRdb stores just in-frame clones and leaves some out. Among roughly 100,000 clones listed, approximately 80% were seen once. The TCR originated in an adult with an advanced solid tumor such as melanoma, head and neck, liver or kidney cancer. The sequencing here drew on CD4+ or CD8+ T cells sorted from blood, taken in a trial of the OX40 agonist ivuxolimab. The J gene is TRBJ1-6, the V gene TRBV7-2; no clear D. CDR3 DNA: TGTGCCAGCAGCTTACGGAATTCACCCCTCCACTTT. It is translated as CASSLRNSPLHF.